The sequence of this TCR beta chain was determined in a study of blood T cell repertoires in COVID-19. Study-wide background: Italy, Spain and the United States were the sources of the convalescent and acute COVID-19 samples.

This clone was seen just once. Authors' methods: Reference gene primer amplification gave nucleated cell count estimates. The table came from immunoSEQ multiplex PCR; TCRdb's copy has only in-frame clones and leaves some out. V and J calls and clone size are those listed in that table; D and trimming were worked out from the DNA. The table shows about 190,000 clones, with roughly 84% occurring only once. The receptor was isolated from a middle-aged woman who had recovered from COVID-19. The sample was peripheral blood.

This CDR3 reads CASSLAPGGTAGYTF. The CDR3 nucleotides read TGTGCCAGCAGCTTAGCCCCGGGAGGGACCGCGGGCTACACCTTC. The J gene is TRBJ1-2, the V gene TRBV7-9; TRBD1 might be the D (5 bases). Germline V lookup: CDR1 SEHNR, CDR2 FQNEAQ (reference sequence). Trimming removed 0 bases from V and 8 bases from J, with 16 bases in between. CDR3 length: 15 residues.